The clone carrying this T cell receptor (beta chain) has a handful of counts. Its specificity is unknown. Reverse transcription of all isolated RNA meant that expressed TCRB transcripts were sequenced. The repertoire was sequenced with immunoSEQ multiplex PCR; TCRdb's copy has only in-frame clones and lacks some. Found here are some 280,000 clones, around 15% of them singletons; the top ten hold 0.015% to 0.02%. This record belongs to a study of beta chain features in type 1 diabetes. Regarding the study as a whole: Shorter TCRB CDR3s, moderately but significantly so, were found in Type 1 diabetes patients in all four CD4+ subsets.

Germline V gene lookup returns CDR1 SNHLY and CDR2 FYNNEI. Deletions cut 7 bases from V and 0 bases from J, with 7 bases between. CDR3 length equals 14 residues. This chain joins TRBV2 and TRBJ2-6, with D unclear. This TCR derives from a man aged 30 to 39 with type 1 diabetes. The sample taken for sequencing was naive CD4+ T cells from blood. CDR3 sequence: CASTSSSGANVLTF. The CDR3 DNA reads as TGTGCCAGCACTTCGAGCTCTGGGGCCAACGTCCTGACTTTC.